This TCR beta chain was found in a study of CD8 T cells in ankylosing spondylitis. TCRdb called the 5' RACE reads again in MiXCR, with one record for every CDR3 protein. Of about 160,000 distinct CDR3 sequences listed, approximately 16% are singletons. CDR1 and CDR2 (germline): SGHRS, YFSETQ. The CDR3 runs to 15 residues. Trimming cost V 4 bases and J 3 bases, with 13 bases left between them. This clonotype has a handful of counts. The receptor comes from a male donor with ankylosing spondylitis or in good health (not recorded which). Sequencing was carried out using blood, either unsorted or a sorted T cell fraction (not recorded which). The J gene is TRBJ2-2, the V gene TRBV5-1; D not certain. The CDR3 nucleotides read TGCGCCAGCAGCCTTGTTGACCCGGACACCGGGGAGCTGTTTTTT. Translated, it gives CASSLVDPDTGELFF.